A selection of T cell receptor beta chains follows, all from one sample in a study of control samples from healthy donors and cancer patients. Sequencing used immunoSEQ multiplex PCR; TCRdb keeps in-frame clones, though not all of them. Of about 75,000 clones listed, roughly 82% are singletons. Sequenced material: blood. Receptors were obtained from a middle-aged man in good health. Each CDR3 is given with its conserved first and last residue. The order of the fields is D gene, J gene, V gene, clone size, CDR3 protein, CDR3 DNA. D genes are given only for firm matches. For some rows the clone size is stated as once, few or many, or as a class when expanded; others skip it.

- TRBJ2-5 TRBV28 - CASSRAGPEETQYF TGTGCCAGCAGCCGAGCCGGGCCAGAAGAGACCCAGTACTTC
- TRBJ1-2 TRBV3-1/TRBV3-2 - CASSPGGGYTF TGTGCCAGCAGCCCTGGAGGTGGCTACACCTTC
- TRBJ1-2 TRBV12-3/TRBV12-4 - CASSLDGYGYTF TGTGCCAGCAGTTTGGACGGCTATGGCTACACCTTC
TRBD2 TRBJ2-1 TRBV11-3 - CASSSAGRGTYNEQFF TGTGCCAGCAGCTCCGCCGGGAGGGGAACCTACAATGAGCAGTTCTTC
TRBD1 TRBJ2-7 TRBV28 - CASSFRVQGSSYEQYF TGTGCCAGCAGTTTTAGGGTACAGGGGAGCTCCTACGAGCAGTACTTC
TRBD1 TRBJ2-7 TRBV19 few CASSISGTGSYEQYF TGTGCCAGTAGTATATCCGGGACAGGGAGCTACGAGCAGTACTTC
- TRBJ2-5 TRBV11-3 - CASSLYLCHVGKTQYF TGTGCCAGCAGCTTATATCTCTGTCACGTAGGGAAGACCCAGTACTTC
TRBD2 TRBJ2-3 TRBV6-4 - CASSPTSGSADTQYF TGTGCCAGCAGTCCGACTAGCGGGAGTGCAGATACGCAGTATTTT
- TRBJ2-3 TRBV11-2 - CASSFPPFLRATDTQYF TGTGCCAGCAGCTTCCCACCGTTTTTGAGGGCGACAGATACGCAGTATTTT
- TRBJ2-1 TRBV6-2/TRBV6-3 - CASSLESSYNEQFF TGTGCCAGCAGTTTAGAGAGTTCCTACAATGAGCAGTTCTTC
TRBD1 TRBJ2-6 TRBV10-3 once CAISGGTGGTDISGANVLTF TGTGCCATCAGTGGAGGGACAGGGGGCACTGATATCTCTGGGGCCAACGTCCTGACTTTC
- TRBJ2-1 TRBV30 once CACQTGDLYNEQFF TGTGCCTGCCAGACAGGCGACCTCTACAATGAGCAGTTCTTC
TRBD2 TRBJ2-5 TRBV7-9 - CASSPNLSGRLETQYF TGTGCCAGCAGCCCGAACCTTAGCGGGAGGTTGGAGACCCAGTACTTC
- TRBJ2-5 TRBV11-2 - CASSLGRHPDRSQETQYF TGTGCCAGCAGCTTAGGCCGCCACCCGGACCGATCCCAAGAGACCCAGTACTTC
TRBD1 TRBJ2-7 TRBV2 - CASTTGQGGSYEQYF TGTGCCAGCACTACGGGACAGGGCGGCTCCTACGAGCAGTACTTC
TRBD1 TRBJ2-7 TRBV6-6 - CASGGTGASYEQYF TGTGCCAGCGGGGGGACAGGGGCTTCCTACGAGCAGTACTTC
- TRBJ1-2 TRBV2 - CASSAGVAGYTF TGTGCCAGCAGTGCAGGGGTCGCTGGCTACACCTTC
TRBD1 TRBJ2-7 TRBV19 once CASSVLGQGTYEQYF TGTGCCAGTAGTGTCCTAGGACAGGGGACCTACGAGCAGTACTTC
- TRBJ1-1 TRBV5-1 - CASRYQENTEAFF TGCGCCAGCAGGTACCAGGAGAACACTGAAGCTTTCTTT
- TRBJ2-3 TRBV6-1 - CASSEARIGTQYF TGTGCCAGCAGTGAAGCGAGGATTGGAACGCAGTATTTT
- TRBJ2-1 TRBV6-1 - CASSEEVHNEQFF TGTGCCAGCAGTGAAGAAGTACACAATGAGCAGTTCTTC
- TRBJ2-7 TRBV6-5 - CASSLRGSYEQYF TGTGCCAGCAGTTTGAGGGGATCCTACGAGCAGTACTTC
TRBD2 TRBJ2-3 TRBV5-1 once CASSQSGTSTDTQYF TGCGCCAGCAGCCAGAGCGGGACTAGCACAGATACGCAGTATTTT
- TRBJ2-2 TRBV6-5 - CASSYSNSNTGELFF TGTGCCAGCAGTTACTCGAACAGCAACACCGGGGAGCTGTTTTTT
TRBD1 TRBJ2-2 TRBV9 once CARSLGQGAGGIGELFF TGTGCCCGCAGCTTGGGACAGGGGGCCGGGGGAATCGGGGAGCTGTTTTTT
TRBD1 TRBJ2-7 TRBV6-5 - CASSYSRGTGEQYF TGTGCCAGCAGTTACTCGAGGGGGACAGGTGAGCAGTACTTC
TRBD2 TRBJ2-2 TRBV7-8 once CASSLAPSGMGTGELFF TGTGCCAGCAGCTTAGCCCCTAGCGGGATGGGCACCGGGGAGCTGTTTTTT
- TRBJ2-7 TRBV6-5 few CASSYQKMGGEQYF TGTGCCAGCAGTTACCAGAAGATGGGAGGCGAGCAGTACTTC
- TRBJ2-3 TRBV7-8 - CASFARPTDTQYF TGTGCCAGCTTTGCTCGGCCCACAGATACGCAGTATTTT
TRBD2 TRBJ2-3 TRBV6-2/TRBV6-3 - CASSYHSGRAVGTQYF TGTGCCAGCAGTTACCATAGCGGGAGGGCCGTAGGTACGCAGTATTTT
TRBD1 TRBJ2-7 TRBV11-1 - CASSLDGTGGIYEQYF TGTGCCAGCAGCTTAGATGGGACAGGGGGTATCTACGAGCAGTACTTC
TRBD1 TRBJ1-1 TRBV7-3 once CASSFGTVGAEAFF TGTGCCAGCAGCTTCGGGACAGTCGGCGCTGAAGCTTTCTTT
- TRBJ1-6 TRBV19 - CASSTSGGDSPLHF TGTGCCAGTAGTACGTCGGGGGGGGATTCACCCCTCCACTTT
- TRBJ1-1 TRBV14 - CASSQGRSGTKSEAFF TGTGCCAGCAGCCAAGGAAGATCCGGGACTAAATCTGAAGCTTTCTTT
- TRBJ2-1 TRBV5-1 - CASSLVPTGEQFF TGCGCCAGCAGCTTGGTTCCGACCGGTGAGCAGTTCTTC
- TRBJ1-2 TRBV4-1 - CASSPRLPEDYGYTF TGCGCCAGCAGCCCCCGACTGCCCGAGGACTATGGCTACACCTTC
TRBD1 TRBJ1-4 TRBV25-1 - CASSAGDRGAEKLFF TGTGCCAGCAGTGCTGGGGACAGGGGGGCTGAAAAACTGTTTTTT
- TRBJ1-2 TRBV24-1 once CATSAPSGYTF TGTGCCACCAGTGCCCCAAGTGGCTACACCTTC
TRBD1 TRBJ1-2 TRBV9 - CASSRQGKANYGYTF TGTGCCAGCAGCCGACAGGGCAAGGCTAACTATGGCTACACCTTC
TRBD2 TRBJ2-1 TRBV4-1 - CASSLFAPYSGRAHEQFF TGCGCCAGCAGCCTATTTGCCCCATATAGCGGGAGGGCCCATGAGCAGTTCTTC
TRBD2 TRBJ2-5 TRBV27 - CASGDSGNPAETQYF TGTGCCAGCGGAGATAGCGGGAACCCAGCAGAGACCCAGTACTTC
- TRBJ2-1 TRBV19 - CASSVNDMNEQFF TGTGCCAGTAGTGTAAACGACATGAATGAGCAGTTCTTC
- TRBJ1-4 TRBV11-1 - CASSLAFSRVQGVREKLFF TGTGCCAGCAGCTTAGCTTTCAGTCGGGTACAGGGAGTCCGCGAAAAACTGTTTTTT
TRBD1 TRBJ2-2 TRBV24-1 - CATSDLRDRGLSTGELFF TGTGCCACCAGTGATCTCCGGGACAGGGGGCTTAGCACCGGGGAGCTGTTTTTT
TRBD2 TRBJ2-2 TRBV2 - CASSGREGDRWSGELFF TGTGCCAGCAGTGGGCGGGAGGGCGACCGGTGGTCCGGGGAGCTGTTTTTT
TRBD2 TRBJ2-3 TRBV5-1 - CASSSSGTSSADTQYF TGCGCCAGCAGCTCCTCCGGGACTAGCTCGGCAGATACGCAGTATTTT
TRBD1 TRBJ1-6 TRBV6-5 - CASTAQGVGDSPLHF TGTGCCAGCACCGCGCAGGGGGTTGGTGATTCACCCCTCCACTTT
- TRBJ2-5 TRBV29-1 - CSVRPGTQGTQYF TGCAGCGTCCGCCCCGGGACACAGGGGACCCAGTACTTC
- TRBJ1-6 TRBV18 - CASSPGGVNNSPLHF TGTGCCAGCTCACCAGGAGGGGTCAATAATTCACCCCTCCACTTT
TRBD1 TRBJ1-1 TRBV7-8 - CASSLGGTGRSTEAFF TGTGCCAGCAGCTTAGGTGGGACAGGGAGGAGTACTGAAGCTTTCTTT
TRBD2 TRBJ2-5 TRBV5-1 - CASSGEGGLIQETQYF TGCGCCAGCAGCGGGGAGGGAGGGCTGATCCAAGAGACCCAGTACTTC